This T cell receptor (beta chain) was identified in a study of blood T cell repertoires in COVID-19. With 6 bases removed from V and 5 bases from J, the gap between germline ends came to 10 bases. This CDR3 is 12 amino acids long. Germline loops: CDR1 LNHDA, CDR2 SQIVND (reference sequence). This clone was found once. Profiling relied on immunoSEQ multiplex PCR, and the TCRdb table lists in-frame clones only, not all of them. The table shows over 400,000 clones, with 70% to 90% occurring only once. Living in 24 US areas, the participants were between roughly 18 and 90 years of age. Allocation to cohorts depended on clinical history reported by the participants. Donors in Cohort 3 counted as recovered after two negative PCRs, clearance, or symptom resolution.

The clonotype was recovered from a woman aged 60-75 years who had recovered from COVID-19. The sequenced material came from PBMCs or T cells enriched from blood (not recorded which). The chain couples TRBV19 to TRBJ1-2; tentatively, D is TRBD1 (5 bases). The CDR3 coding sequence is TGTGCCAGTAGAGGGGCCGCTTATGGCTACACCTTC. It encodes CASRGAAYGYTF.